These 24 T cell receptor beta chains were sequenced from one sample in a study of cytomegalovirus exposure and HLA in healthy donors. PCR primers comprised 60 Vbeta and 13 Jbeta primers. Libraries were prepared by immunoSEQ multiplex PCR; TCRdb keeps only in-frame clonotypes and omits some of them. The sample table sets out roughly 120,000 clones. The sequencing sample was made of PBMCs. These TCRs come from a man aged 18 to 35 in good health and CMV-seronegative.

CDR3 sequence (DNA): TGCAGCGTGGATACCGGGACACTAGCCTACGAGCAGTACTTC. It codes for CSVDTGTLAYEQYF. The chain uses TRBV29-1 and TRBJ2-7, with D perhaps TRBD1 (6 bases). CDR3 size: 14 residues. CDR1 SQVTM and CDR2 ANQGSEA come from the germline V gene. Trimming cost V 6 bases and J 2 bases, with 17 bases left between them.

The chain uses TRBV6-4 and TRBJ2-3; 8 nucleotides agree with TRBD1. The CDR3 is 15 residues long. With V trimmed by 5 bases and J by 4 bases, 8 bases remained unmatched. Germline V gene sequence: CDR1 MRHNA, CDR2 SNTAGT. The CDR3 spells CASSRAGGASDTQYF. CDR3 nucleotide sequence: TGTGCCAGCAGTAGGGCAGGGGGCGCGTCAGATACGCAGTATTTT.

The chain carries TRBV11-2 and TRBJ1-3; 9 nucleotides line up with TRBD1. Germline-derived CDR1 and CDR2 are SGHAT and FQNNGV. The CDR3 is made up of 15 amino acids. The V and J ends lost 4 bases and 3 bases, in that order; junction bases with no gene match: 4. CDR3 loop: CASSSQGAFGNTIYF. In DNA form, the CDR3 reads TGTGCCAGCAGCTCACAGGGGGCATTTGGAAACACCATATATTTT.

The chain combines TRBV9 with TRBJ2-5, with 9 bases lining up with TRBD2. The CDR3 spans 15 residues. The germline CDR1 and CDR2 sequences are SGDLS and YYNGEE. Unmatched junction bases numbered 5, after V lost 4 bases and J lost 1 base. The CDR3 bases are TGTGCCAGCAGCTCTTTAGCGGGAGTCCAAGAGACCCAGTACTTC. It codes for CASSSLAGVQETQYF.

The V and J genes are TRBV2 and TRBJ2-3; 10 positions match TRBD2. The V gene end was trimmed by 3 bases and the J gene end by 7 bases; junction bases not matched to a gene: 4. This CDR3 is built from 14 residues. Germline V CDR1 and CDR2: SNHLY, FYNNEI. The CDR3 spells CASSEGTSVYTQYF. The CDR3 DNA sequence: TGTGCCAGCAGTGAGGGGACTAGCGTATATACGCAGTATTTT. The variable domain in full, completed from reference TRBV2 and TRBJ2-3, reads EPEVTQTPSHQVTQMGQEVILRCVPISNHLYFYWYRQILGQKVEFLVSFYNNEISEKSEIFDDQFSVERPDGSNFTLKIRSTKLEDSAMYFCASSEGTSVYTQYFGPGTRLTVL.

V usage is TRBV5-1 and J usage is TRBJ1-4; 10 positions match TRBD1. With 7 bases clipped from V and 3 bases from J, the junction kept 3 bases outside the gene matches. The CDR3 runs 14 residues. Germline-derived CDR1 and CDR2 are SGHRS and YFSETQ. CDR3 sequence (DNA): TGCGCCAGCGGGACAGGGGAAGCTAATGAAAAACTGTTTTTT. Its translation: CASGTGEANEKLFF.

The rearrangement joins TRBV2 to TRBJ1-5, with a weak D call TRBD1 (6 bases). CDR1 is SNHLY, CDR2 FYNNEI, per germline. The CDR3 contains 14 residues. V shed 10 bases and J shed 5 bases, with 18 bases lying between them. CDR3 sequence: CATKSSRGDQPQHF. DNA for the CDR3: TGTGCCACCAAGTCCAGCAGGGGAGATCAGCCCCAGCATTTT.

Here the CDR3 reads CSVQDSFSYEQYF. In nucleotides, the CDR3 is TGCAGCGTTCAGGACAGTTTCTCCTACGAGCAGTACTTC. This chain links TRBV29-1 with TRBJ2-7, with TRBD1 as a possible D gene (6 bases). The CDR3 is 13 residues long. CDR1 is SQVTM, CDR2 ANQGSEA, per germline. Trimming cost V 5 bases and J 0 bases, with 11 bases left between them.

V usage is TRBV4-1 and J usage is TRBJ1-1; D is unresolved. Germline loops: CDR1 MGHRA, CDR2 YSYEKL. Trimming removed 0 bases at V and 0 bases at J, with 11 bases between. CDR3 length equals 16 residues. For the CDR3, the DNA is TGCGCCAGCAGCCAAGAAGTCGGGCGGGTGAACACTGAAGCTTTCTTT. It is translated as CASSQEVGRVNTEAFF.

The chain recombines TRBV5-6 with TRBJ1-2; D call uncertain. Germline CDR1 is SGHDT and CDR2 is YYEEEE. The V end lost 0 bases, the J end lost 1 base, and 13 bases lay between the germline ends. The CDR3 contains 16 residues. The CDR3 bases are TGTGCCAGCAGCTTGGGTCAGAGCAGACTTAACTATGGCTACACCTTC. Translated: CASSLGQSRLNYGYTF.

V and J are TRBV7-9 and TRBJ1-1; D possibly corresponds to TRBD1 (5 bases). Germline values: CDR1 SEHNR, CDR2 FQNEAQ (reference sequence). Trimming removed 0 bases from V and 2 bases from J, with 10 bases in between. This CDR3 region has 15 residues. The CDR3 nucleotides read TGTGCCAGCAGCTTAGCGGCGGGGGGAAACACTGAAGCTTTCTTT. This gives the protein CASSLAAGGNTEAFF.

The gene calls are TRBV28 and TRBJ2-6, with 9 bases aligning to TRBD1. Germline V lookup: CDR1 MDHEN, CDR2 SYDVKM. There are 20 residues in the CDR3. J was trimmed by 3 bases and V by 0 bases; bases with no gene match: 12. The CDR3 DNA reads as TGTGCCAGCAGTTTATGGATCTGGGACAGGGTGCGAGGTGGGGCCAACGTCCTGACTTTC. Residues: CASSLWIWDRVRGGANVLTF. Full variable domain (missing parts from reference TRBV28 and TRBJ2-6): DVKVTQSSRYLVKRTGEKVFLECVQDMDHENMFWYRQDPGLGLRLIYFSYDVKMKEKGDIPEGYSVSREKKERFSLILESASTNQTSMYLCASSLWIWDRVRGGANVLTFGAGSRLTVL.

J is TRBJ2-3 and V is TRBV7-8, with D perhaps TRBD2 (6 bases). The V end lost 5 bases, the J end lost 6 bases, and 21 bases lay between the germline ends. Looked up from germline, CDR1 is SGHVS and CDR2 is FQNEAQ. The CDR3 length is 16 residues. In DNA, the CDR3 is TGTGCCAGCAGCCGTGTCTGGACGCGGGGCGAGGATACGCAGTATTTT. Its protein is CASSRVWTRGEDTQYF.

DNA for the CDR3: TGTGCCAGCAGCCAAACCACCGACAGGCCCCCGTTCACCTTC. Translated: CASSQTTDRPPFTF. The J gene is TRBJ1-2, the V gene TRBV4-2; perhaps TRBD1 as D (6 bases). Trimming pared 2 bases from V and 13 bases from J, leaving 20 bases between. This CDR3 has 14 residues. Germline CDR1 LGHNA, CDR2 YNFKEQ.

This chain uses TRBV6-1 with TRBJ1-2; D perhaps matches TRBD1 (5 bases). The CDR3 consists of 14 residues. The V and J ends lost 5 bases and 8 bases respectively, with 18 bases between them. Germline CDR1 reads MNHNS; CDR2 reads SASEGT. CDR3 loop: CASSPGEGKRGYTF. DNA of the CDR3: TGTGCCAGCAGTCCCGGGGAGGGGAAGAGAGGCTACACCTTC.

CDR3 region: CATSSSLAGTSGSYNEQFF. In nucleotides, the CDR3 is TGTGCCACCAGCAGCAGCTTAGCCGGGACTAGCGGTTCCTACAATGAGCAGTTCTTC. The rearrangement joins TRBV15 to TRBJ2-1; TRBD2 agrees at 11 bases. This CDR3 has 19 amino acids. V dropped 3 bases and J dropped 1; count of bases not matched to a gene: 11. CDR1 is LNHNV and CDR2 is YYDKDF in the germline V gene (reference sequence).

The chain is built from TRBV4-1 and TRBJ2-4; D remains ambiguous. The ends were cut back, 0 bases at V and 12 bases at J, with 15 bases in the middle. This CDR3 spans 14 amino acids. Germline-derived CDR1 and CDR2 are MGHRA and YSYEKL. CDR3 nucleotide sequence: TGCGCCAGCAGCCAAGACAGAGACCCGGGTACTCAGTACTTC. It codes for CASSQDRDPGTQYF.

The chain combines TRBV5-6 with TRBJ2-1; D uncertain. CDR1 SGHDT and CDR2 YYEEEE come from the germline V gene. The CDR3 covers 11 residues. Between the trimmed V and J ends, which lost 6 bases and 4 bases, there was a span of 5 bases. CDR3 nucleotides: TGTGCCAGCAACCAGTACAATGAGCAGTTCTTC. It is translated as CASNQYNEQFF.

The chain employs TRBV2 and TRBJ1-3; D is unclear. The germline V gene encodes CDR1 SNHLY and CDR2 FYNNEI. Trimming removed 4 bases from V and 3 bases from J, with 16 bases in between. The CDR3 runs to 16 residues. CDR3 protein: CASSGPNFGYGNTIYF. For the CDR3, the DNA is TGTGCCAGCAGTGGCCCCAACTTCGGGTATGGAAACACCATATATTTT.

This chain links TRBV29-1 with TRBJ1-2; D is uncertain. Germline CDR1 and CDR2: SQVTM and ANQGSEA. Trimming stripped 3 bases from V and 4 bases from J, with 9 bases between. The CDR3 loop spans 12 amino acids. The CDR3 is CSVEEYIYGYTF. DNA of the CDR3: TGCAGCGTTGAGGAGTATATCTATGGCTACACCTTC.

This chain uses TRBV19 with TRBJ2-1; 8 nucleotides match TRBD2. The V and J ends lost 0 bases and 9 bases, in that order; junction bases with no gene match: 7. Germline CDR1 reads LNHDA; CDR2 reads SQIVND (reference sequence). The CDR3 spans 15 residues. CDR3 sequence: CASSIDPGRGGEQFF. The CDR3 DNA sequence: TGTGCCAGTAGTATAGATCCCGGGAGGGGGGGTGAGCAGTTCTTC.

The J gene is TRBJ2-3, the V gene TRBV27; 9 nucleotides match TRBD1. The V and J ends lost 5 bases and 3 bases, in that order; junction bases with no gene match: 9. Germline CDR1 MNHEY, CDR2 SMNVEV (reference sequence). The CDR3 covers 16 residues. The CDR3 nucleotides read TGTGCCAGCAGTAAACTTCCGGGACAGGGTACAGATACGCAGTATTTT. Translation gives CASSKLPGQGTDTQYF.

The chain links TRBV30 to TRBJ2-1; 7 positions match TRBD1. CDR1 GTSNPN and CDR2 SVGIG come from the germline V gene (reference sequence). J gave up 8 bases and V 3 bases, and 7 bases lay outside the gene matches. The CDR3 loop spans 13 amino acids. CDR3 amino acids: CAWRGDSLYEQFF. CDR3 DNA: TGTGCCTGGAGGGGGGACAGTCTTTATGAGCAGTTCTTC.

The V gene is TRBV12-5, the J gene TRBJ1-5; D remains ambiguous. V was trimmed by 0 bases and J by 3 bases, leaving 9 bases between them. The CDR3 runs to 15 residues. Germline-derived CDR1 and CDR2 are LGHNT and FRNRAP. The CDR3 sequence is CASGLVHGNNQPQHF. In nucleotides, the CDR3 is TGTGCTAGTGGTTTGGTACACGGGAACAATCAGCCCCAGCATTTT.